The 13 T cell receptor beta chains below were found in one sample sequenced in a study of T cell repertoires in cytomegalovirus infection. TCRdb re-called the reads through MiXCR, storing one row per CDR3 protein. This table has about 37,000 distinct CDR3 sequences, roughly 49% appearing once. Which antigens these TCRs recognize remains unknown. The sequencing used CD8+ T cells from cultured PBMCs, collected from culture after CMV antigen stimulation. The source is a human donor in good health (CMV status not recorded). Some clones in this sample may be carry-over from other donors' samples.

This clonotype has just one count. The J gene is TRBJ2-3, the V gene TRBV27; tentative D call: TRBD1 (6 bases). CDR3 length: 16 amino acids. Trimming stripped 3 bases from V and 1 base from J, with 14 bases between. Germline CDR1 and CDR2: MNHEY and SMNVEV (reference sequence). The CDR3 nucleotides read TGTGCCAGCAGTTTGTGGGGGCAAGTGGGCACAGATACGCAGTATTTT. Protein sequence: CASSLWGQVGTDTQYF.

The J gene is TRBJ2-1, the V gene TRBV7-3; 7 nucleotides match TRBD1. V was clipped by 3 bases and J by 3 bases; unmatched bases: 5. CDR3 length: 15 amino acids. Germline CDR1 reads SGHTA; CDR2 reads FQGTGA. CDR3 sequence: CASSFRQGIYNEQFF. The CDR3 DNA follows: TGTGCCAGCAGCTTCAGACAGGGAATCTACAATGAGCAGTTCTTC.

This clonotype is a singleton in its sample. This chain links TRBV19 with TRBJ1-2; D is unclear. CDR1 LNHDA and CDR2 SQIVND come from the germline V gene (reference sequence). The CDR3 is made up of 13 amino acids. V dropped 4 bases and J dropped 6 bases, with 12 bases sitting between them. DNA for the CDR3: TGTGCCAGTAGTAGGGCAGGCACGGATGGCTACACCTTC. Translated: CASSRAGTDGYTF.

The CDR3 DNA reads TGTGCCAGCGGACTAGCGGATCGAGGCAATGAGCAGTTCTTC. Translation: CASGLADRGNEQFF. The V gene is TRBV27, the J gene TRBJ2-1; 10 bases fit TRBD2. CDR1 MNHEY and CDR2 SMNVEV come from the germline V gene (reference sequence). CDR3 length: 14 amino acids. Trimming at V came to 8 bases and at J to 6 bases, leaving 7 bases not matched to a gene.

The chain recombines TRBV28 with TRBJ2-2, with D tentatively TRBD2 (5 bases). Germline CDR1 is MDHEN and CDR2 is SYDVKM. V was pared by 5 bases and J by 1 base, with 17 bases between. This CDR3 region has 17 residues. This chain's CDR3 is CASSNGLNLENTGELFF. CDR3 sequence (DNA): TGTGCCAGCAGTAACGGACTCAATTTAGAGAACACCGGGGAGCTGTTTTTT.

The chain combines TRBV28 with TRBJ2-3; D is perhaps TRBD1 (5 bases). This CDR3 is built from 15 residues. The germline V gene has CDR1 MDHEN and CDR2 SYDVKM. Trimming pared 6 bases from V and 0 bases from J, leaving 13 bases between. This CDR3 reads CASRASRASTDTQYF. The CDR3 DNA sequence: TGTGCCAGCAGGGCGAGCAGGGCTAGCACAGATACGCAGTATTTT.

This clonotype was detected ten times or more. The chain is built from TRBV20-1 and TRBJ2-3, with 9 nucleotides matching TRBD2. CDR3 length equals 15 residues. Germline V gene sequence: CDR1 DFQATT, CDR2 SNEGSKA (reference sequence). Losses at the gene ends were 4 bases for V and 3 bases for J; bases not matched to a gene: 8. The CDR3 protein is CSATYSGRGTDTQYF. For the CDR3, the DNA is TGCAGTGCTACCTATAGCGGGAGAGGGACAGATACGCAGTATTTT.

The chain joins TRBV7-8 to TRBJ2-1; TRBD2 aligns across 12 bases. V trimming: 5 bases; J trimming: 5 bases; junction bases outside the gene matches: 4. CDR3 length: 15 amino acids. Germline CDR1 is SGHVS and CDR2 is FQNEAQ. The CDR3 DNA sequence: TGTGCCAGCAGCCCTCTAGCGGGGGGGAACAATGAGCAGTTCTTC. Its protein is CASSPLAGGNNEQFF.

The genes are TRBV9 and TRBJ2-3; the D gene is possibly TRBD2 (5 bases). The V gene lost 6 bases and the J gene lost 4 bases, with 18 bases spanning the gap. CDR3 length equals 15 residues. Germline V gene data show CDR1 as SGDLS and CDR2 as YYNGEE. The CDR3 protein is CASNLIRRAADTQYF. The CDR3 DNA is TGTGCCAGCAATTTGATTAGGCGGGCTGCAGATACGCAGTATTTT.

In DNA, the CDR3 is TGTGCCAGCACCCAAGGCGGTAGCAGCGACGAGCAGTACTTC. Its translation is CASTQGGSSDEQYF. The chain combines TRBV27 with TRBJ2-7; D is ambiguous. V was pared by 7 bases and J by 5 bases, with 18 bases between. Germline V lookup: CDR1 MNHEY, CDR2 SMNVEV (reference sequence). The length of the CDR3 is 14 residues.

This clonotype was seen many times. This chain uses TRBV7-3 with TRBJ2-1; 7 bases align to TRBD1. With V trimmed by 1 base and J by 2 bases, 2 bases remained unmatched. Germline CDR1 and CDR2: SGHTA and FQGTGA. This CDR3 is built from 15 residues. CDR3 nucleotide sequence: TGTGCCAGCAGCTTAAGACAGGGAACCTACAATGAGCAGTTCTTC. Translated, it gives CASSLRQGTYNEQFF.

The chain recombines TRBV5-5 with TRBJ2-7; the D gene is possibly TRBD2 (5 bases). With 0 bases removed from V and 1 base from J, the gap between germline ends came to 17 bases. This CDR3 comprises 17 residues. Germline V gives CDR1 SGHKS, CDR2 YYEKEE (reference sequence). CDR3 sequence (DNA): TGTGCCAGCAGCTTGGCCCTAGCTCGGGCCGTGTCCTACGAGCAGTACTTC. It encodes CASSLALARAVSYEQYF.

This clonotype was seen at least ten times. The chain has TRBV7-6 and TRBJ2-5, with D hard to call. This CDR3 is built from 14 residues. The V and J ends lost 5 bases and 5 bases respectively, with 15 bases between them. The V gene's germline CDR1 is SGHVS and CDR2 FNYEAQ. CDR3 DNA: TGTGCCAGCAGCCCACGTCCGGTTTTGGAGACCCAGTACTTC. The encoded protein is CASSPRPVLETQYF. Looking up the rest from reference TRBV7-6 and TRBJ2-5 gives the full variable domain: GAGVSQSPRYKVTKRGQDVALRCDPISGHVSLYWYRQALGQGPEFLTYFNYEAQQDKSGLPNDRFSAERPEGSISTLTIQRTEQRDSAMYRCASSPRPVLETQYFGPGTRLLVL.